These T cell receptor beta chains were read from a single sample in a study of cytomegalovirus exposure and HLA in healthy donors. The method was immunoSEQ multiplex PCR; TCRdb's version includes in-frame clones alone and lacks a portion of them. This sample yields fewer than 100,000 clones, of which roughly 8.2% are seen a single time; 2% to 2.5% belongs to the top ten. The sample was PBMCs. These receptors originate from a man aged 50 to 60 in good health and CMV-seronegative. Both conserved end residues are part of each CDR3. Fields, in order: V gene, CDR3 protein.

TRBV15	CATSSMGQGVRYEQYF
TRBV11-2	CASSITSGQPNEKLFF
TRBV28	CASSFWGGAGSPLHF
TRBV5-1	CASSLAEASSYEQYF
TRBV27	CASSLMGDRRMNTEAFF
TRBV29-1	CSASGLAGSYEQYF
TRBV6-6	CASRGGRLDTEAFF
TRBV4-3	CASSQDLVYTGADQPQHF
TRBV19	CASSIAGAIYYGYTF
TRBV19	CASSISTGGSYEQYF
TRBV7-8	CAPGGTGTNEKLFF
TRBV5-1	CASSRDRTPPETQYF
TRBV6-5	CASRSTGGSYNEQFF
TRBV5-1	CASSLGQGFSYEQYF
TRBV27	CASSELAGVLGTQYF
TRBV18	CASSPLGLAGDSSYEQYF
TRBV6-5	CASSKTVYNSPLHF
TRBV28	CASSTGAPSTEAFF
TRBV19	CASTRGLSNQPQHF
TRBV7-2	CASSLLRNQETQYF
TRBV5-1	CASSLGEEAGGELFF
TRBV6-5	CASSDRGPHEQYF
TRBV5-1	CASRTGGNDSPLHF
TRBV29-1	CSIRGRGSYNEQFF
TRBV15	CATSSDTGELFF
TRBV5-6	CASSLIAGVINEQFF
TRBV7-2	CASSLTPTGQPQHF
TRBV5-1	CASSKTGGRETQYF
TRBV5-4	CASSLPGAAKNIQYF
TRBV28	CASSLLGRTQPQHF
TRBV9	CASSVSPGHTEAFF
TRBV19	CASRESASNEQFF
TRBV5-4	CASSSQGASYGYTF
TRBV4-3	CASSQDRQPTNGYTF
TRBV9	CASSATGVADTEAFF
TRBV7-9	CASSSTGYGEGYTF
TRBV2	CASSDIFGSGGRHTEAFF
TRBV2	CASSNTDSSNSPLHF
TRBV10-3	CAIQQGYEQYF
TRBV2	CASGGRGVQETQYF
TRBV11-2	CASSFTEADTQYF
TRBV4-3	CASSRRGGTGGEKLFF
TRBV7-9	CASSVGGAPPSNEQFF
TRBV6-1	CAGGGGADMKTQYF
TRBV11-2	CASSARVSGDSYNEQFF
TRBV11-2	CASSSRLAGSSSTDTQYF
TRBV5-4	CASSSSGARNEKLFF
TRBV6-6	CASRPSEYTGELFF
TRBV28	CASETGQAQSTEAFF
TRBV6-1	CASSEATGALTEAFF
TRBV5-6	CASSTLAGNHLSYEQYF
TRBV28	CASSQALNTEAFF
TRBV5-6	CASSQTYGYTF
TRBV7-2	CASSFGGSAREQYF
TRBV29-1	CSAHTAYGYTF